The 6 T cell receptor beta chains given below trace back to one sample, sequenced in a study of shared clonotypes between healthy human individuals. Clones were read by immunoSEQ multiplex PCR, and TCRdb kept only the in-frame ones, dropping some. The data show hundreds of thousands of clones, about 74% seen once. Sequenced: memory CD4+ T cells sorted from blood. Subset noted: CD45RA-negative fraction. The receptors here all came from a woman between 25 and 40 years old in good health.

This clone was counted many times. V usage is TRBV30 and J usage is TRBJ1-1; D is possibly TRBD1 (5 bases). The CDR3 loop spans 13 amino acids. Germline V CDR1 and CDR2: GTSNPN, SVGIG (reference sequence). With 4 bases removed from V and 1 base from J, the gap between germline ends came to 10 bases. This CDR3 is CAWKWGRNTEAFF. The CDR3 region has the DNA TGTGCCTGGAAGTGGGGCAGGAACACTGAAGCTTTCTTT.

The rearrangement uses TRBV6-5 and TRBJ2-5; tentative D call: TRBD1 (5 bases). Germline V lookup: CDR1 MNHEY, CDR2 SVGAGI. V lost 6 bases, J lost 1 base, and 15 bases lay in between. The CDR3 sequence is 15 residues long. CDR3 bases: TGTGCCAGCAGAACCTCGACAGCAACCCAAGAGACCCAGTACTTC. The encoded protein is CASRTSTATQETQYF.

CDR3 sequence: CASSIDRDYGYTF. CDR3 sequence (DNA): TGTGCCAGCAGCATAGACAGGGACTATGGCTACACCTTC. This chain uses TRBV7-8 with TRBJ1-2, with TRBD1 matching 7 bases. Germline V gene data show CDR1 as SGHVS and CDR2 as FQNEAQ. CDR3 length: 13 residues. Germline trimming cut 5 bases from V and 3 bases from J; bases unmatched to any gene: 3.

This chain links TRBV28 with TRBJ2-7; D remains unclear. CDR1 and CDR2 from the germline V gene are MDHEN and SYDVKM. This CDR3 spans 18 amino acids. V lost 1 base to trimming and J lost 3 bases, with 22 bases between them. The CDR3 DNA follows: TGTGCCAGCAGTTTATCTATCTCCTCGCACAGTGTAGTCTACGAGCAGTACTTC. Translating gives CASSLSISSHSVVYEQYF.

Here the CDR3 DNA reads TGTGCCAGCAGCTTAGAGCAGGGAGCTAACTATGGCTACACCTTC. Amino acids: CASSLEQGANYGYTF. The chain uses TRBV7-9 and TRBJ1-2; perhaps TRBD1 as D (5 bases). The V end was cut by 1 base, the J end by 0 bases, with 9 bases between. This CDR3 spans 15 amino acids. From germline, CDR1 is SEHNR and CDR2 FQNEAQ (reference sequence).

V gene TRBV2 combines with J gene TRBJ1-4; D is undetermined. There are 16 residues in the CDR3. Germline loops: CDR1 SNHLY, CDR2 FYNNEI. The V end lost 4 bases, the J end lost 0 bases, and 12 bases lay between the germline ends. The CDR3 protein is CASSGSRSATNEKLFF. The CDR3, as DNA: TGTGCCAGCAGTGGGAGCAGATCTGCAACTAATGAAAAACTGTTTTTT. The full variable domain, rest sourced from reference TRBV2 and TRBJ1-4, is EPEVTQTPSHQVTQMGQEVILRCVPISNHLYFYWYRQILGQKVEFLVSFYNNEISEKSEIFDDQFSVERPDGSNFTLKIRSTKLEDSAMYFCASSGSRSATNEKLFFGSGTQLSVL.